This TCR beta chain derives from a study of T cells in Graves' hyperthyroidism and ophthalmopathy. Study-level background: Peripheral blood specimens were obtained at initial diagnosis, prior to any treatment.

Note on this clonotype: Its antigen is not known.

Study-level findings and limits: Blood samples included most of the expanded thyroid clonotypes exceeding 0.001. Before onset, ophthalmopathy was predicted by the model a median 6.5 months earlier.

RNA transcripts yielded amplified TCR beta CDR3 regions. The HTBI primer set was used in a first-round RT-PCR of the TCR CDR3. TCRdb passed the multiplex PCR reads through MiXCR, listing each CDR3 protein once. The profile shows fewer than 450,000 distinct CDR3 sequences, approximately 18% of them singletons. PBMCs came from about 10 ml fresh peripheral blood. This CDR3 spans 16 amino acids. CDR1 MNHEY and CDR2 SVGEGT come from the germline V gene. V dropped 0 bases and J dropped 9 bases, with 18 bases sitting between them. This sequence was found in a man younger than 35 with Graves' ophthalmopathy. The sample consisted of blood. The chain is built from TRBV6-2 or TRBV6-3 and TRBJ2-1; D remains ambiguous. The CDR3 DNA reads as TGTGCCAGCAGTTACTCGAGTAGAATCTTACCTGGTGAGCAGTTCTTC. It is translated as CASSYSSRILPGEQFF.